The sequence of this T cell receptor beta chain was determined in a study of cytomegalovirus exposure and HLA in healthy donors. Study conclusions and caveats: Immune exposure information available was restricted to CMV serostatus. With later analysis, a missense DCLRE1C variant became linked to TCR beta V- and J-gene trimming.

The CDR3 sequence is 14 residues long. Trimming took off 0 bases at V and 6 bases at J, with 13 bases between the two ends. CDR1 SGHRS and CDR2 YFSETQ come from the germline V gene. Each of the donors was a healthy bone marrow donor. Note on this clone: Antigen specificity is unknown.

Amplification used 60 Vbeta primers and 13 Jbeta primers. Clones were read by immunoSEQ multiplex PCR, and TCRdb kept only the in-frame ones, dropping some. This repertoire shows around 31,000 clones, 85% to 90% found once; its top ten account for 2.7%. This TCR was recovered from a boy younger than 18 in good health and CMV-seronegative. V and J are TRBV5-1 and TRBJ2-7; D may be TRBD1 (5 bases). Input material: PBMCs. The chain's CDR3 is CASSLGQGPLEQYF. In DNA, the CDR3 is TGCGCCAGCAGCTTGGGGCAGGGTCCCCTCGAGCAGTACTTC.